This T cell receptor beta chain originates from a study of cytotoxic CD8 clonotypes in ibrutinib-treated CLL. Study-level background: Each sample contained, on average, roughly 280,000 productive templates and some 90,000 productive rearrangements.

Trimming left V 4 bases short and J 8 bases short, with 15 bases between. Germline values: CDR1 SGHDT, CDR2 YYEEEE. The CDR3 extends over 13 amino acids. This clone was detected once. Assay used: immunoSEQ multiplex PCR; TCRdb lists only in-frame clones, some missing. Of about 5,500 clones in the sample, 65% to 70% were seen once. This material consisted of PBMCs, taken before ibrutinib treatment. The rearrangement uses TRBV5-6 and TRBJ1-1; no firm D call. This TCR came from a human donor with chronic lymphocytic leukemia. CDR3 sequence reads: CASSVVGGVEAFF. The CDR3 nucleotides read TGTGCCAGCAGCGTCGTAGGCGGGGTGGAAGCTTTCTTT.